In this sample, the clone carrying this TCR beta chain turned up many times. Germline V gives CDR1 MNHEY, CDR2 SMNVEV (reference sequence). CDR3 length: 18 residues. V was clipped by 5 bases and J by 1 base, with 21 bases between them. The data were taken from a study of T-cell reconstitution after alpha-beta-depleted transplantation in children. During its preparation, the TCRbeta library received unique molecular identifiers. Each CDR3 protein gets one entry after TCRdb re-called the PCR reads with MiXCR. Of roughly 200,000 distinct CDR3 sequences listed, more than 14% are singletons. Here the sequenced sample was PBMCs from the stem cell graft donor, taken from the stem cell graft. The origin of this receptor is a human donor who donated a stem cell graft to a child with acute lymphoblastic leukemia. The chain recombines TRBV27 with TRBJ1-5, with D possibly being TRBD1 (6 bases). The CDR3 DNA reads as TGTGCCAGCAGTCCGGGGGGGCAGGGGAGAATAAGCAATCAGCCCCAGCATTTT. Its protein product is CASSPGGQGRISNQPQHF.